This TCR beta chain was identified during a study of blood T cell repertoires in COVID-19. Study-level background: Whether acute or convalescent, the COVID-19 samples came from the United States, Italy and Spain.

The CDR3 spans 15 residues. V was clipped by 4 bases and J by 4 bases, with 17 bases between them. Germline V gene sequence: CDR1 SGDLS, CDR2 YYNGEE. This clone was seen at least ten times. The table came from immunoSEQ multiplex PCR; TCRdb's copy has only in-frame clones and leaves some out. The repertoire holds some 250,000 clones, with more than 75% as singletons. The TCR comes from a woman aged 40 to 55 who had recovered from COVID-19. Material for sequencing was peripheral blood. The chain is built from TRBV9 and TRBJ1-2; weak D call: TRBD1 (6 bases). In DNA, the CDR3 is TGTGCCAGCAGCACGCCCGGGAGGGGGAGCTATGGCTACACCTTC. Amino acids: CASSTPGRGSYGYTF.